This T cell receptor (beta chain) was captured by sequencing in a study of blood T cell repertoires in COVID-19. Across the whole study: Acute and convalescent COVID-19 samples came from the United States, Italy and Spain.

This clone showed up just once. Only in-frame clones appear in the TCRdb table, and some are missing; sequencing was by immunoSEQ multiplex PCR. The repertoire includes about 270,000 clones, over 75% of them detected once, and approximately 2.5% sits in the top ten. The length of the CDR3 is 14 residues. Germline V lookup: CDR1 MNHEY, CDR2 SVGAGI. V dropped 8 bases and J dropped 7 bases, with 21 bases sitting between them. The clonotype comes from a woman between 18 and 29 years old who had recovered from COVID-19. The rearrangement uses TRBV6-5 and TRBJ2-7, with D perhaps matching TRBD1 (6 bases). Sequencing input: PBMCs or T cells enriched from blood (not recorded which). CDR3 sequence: CASSGEGGLREQYF. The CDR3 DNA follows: TGTGCCAGCTCTGGAGAAGGGGGTCTGAGGGAGCAGTACTTC.